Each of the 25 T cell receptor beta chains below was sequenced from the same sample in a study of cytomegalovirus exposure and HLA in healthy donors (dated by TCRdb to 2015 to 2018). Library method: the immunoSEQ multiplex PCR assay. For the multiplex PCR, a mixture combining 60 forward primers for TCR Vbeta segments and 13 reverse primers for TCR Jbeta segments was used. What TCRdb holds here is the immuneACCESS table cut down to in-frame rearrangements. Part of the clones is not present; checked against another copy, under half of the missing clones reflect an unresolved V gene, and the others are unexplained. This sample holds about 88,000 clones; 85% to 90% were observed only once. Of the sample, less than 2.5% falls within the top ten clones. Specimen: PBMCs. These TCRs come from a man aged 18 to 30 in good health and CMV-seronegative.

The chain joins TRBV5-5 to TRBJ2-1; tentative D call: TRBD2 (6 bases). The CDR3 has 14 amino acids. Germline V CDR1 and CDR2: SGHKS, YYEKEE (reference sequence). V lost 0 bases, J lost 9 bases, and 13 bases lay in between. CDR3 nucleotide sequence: TGTGCCAGCAGCTTGGTCCCACTAGCACTTGAGCAGTTCTTC. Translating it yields CASSLVPLALEQFF.

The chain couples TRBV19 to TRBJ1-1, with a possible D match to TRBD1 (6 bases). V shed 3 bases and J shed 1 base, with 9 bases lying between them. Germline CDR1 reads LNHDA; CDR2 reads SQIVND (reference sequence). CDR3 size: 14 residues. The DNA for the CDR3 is TGTGCCAGTAGTATCTCGGACAGGAACACTGAAGCTTTCTTT. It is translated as CASSISDRNTEAFF.

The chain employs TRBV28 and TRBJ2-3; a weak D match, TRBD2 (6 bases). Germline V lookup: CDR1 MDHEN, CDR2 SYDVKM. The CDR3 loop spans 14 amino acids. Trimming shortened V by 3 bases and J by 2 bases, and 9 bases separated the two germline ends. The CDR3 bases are TGTGCCAGCAGTTTCGGCGGGACCACAGATACGCAGTATTTT. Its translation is CASSFGGTTDTQYF.

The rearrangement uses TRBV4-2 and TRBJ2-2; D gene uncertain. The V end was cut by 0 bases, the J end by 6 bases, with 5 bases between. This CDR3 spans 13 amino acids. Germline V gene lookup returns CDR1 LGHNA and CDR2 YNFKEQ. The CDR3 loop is CASSQETPGELFF. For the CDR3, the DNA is TGTGCCAGCAGCCAAGAGACTCCCGGGGAGCTGTTTTTT.

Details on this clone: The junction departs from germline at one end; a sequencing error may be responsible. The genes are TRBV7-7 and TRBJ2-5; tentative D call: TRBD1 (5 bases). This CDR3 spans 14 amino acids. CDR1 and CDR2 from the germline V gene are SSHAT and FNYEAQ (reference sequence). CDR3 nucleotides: TGTGCTAGCAGCCAAGACAGTCTTAGGGAGACCCAGTACTTC. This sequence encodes CASSQDSLRETQYF.

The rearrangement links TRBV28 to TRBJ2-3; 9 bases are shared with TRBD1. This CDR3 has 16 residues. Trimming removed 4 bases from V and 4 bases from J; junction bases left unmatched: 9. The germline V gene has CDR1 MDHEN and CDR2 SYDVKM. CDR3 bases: TGTGCCAGCAGTTCACCGGGACAGGGAATCGCAGATACGCAGTATTTT. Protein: CASSSPGQGIADTQYF.

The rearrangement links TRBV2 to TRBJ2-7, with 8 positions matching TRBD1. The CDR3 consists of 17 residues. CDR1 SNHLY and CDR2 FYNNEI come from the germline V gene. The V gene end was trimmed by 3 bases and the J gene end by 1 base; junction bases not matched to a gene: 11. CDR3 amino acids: CASSERAQGQGSYEQYF. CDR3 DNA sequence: TGTGCCAGCAGTGAGAGAGCCCAAGGACAGGGATCCTACGAGCAGTACTTC.

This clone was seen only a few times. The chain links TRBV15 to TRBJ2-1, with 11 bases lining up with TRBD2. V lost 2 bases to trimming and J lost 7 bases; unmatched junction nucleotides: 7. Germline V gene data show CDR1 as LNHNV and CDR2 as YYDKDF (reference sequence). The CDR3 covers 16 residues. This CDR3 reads CATSRILAGVRNEQFF. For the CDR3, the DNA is TGTGCCACCAGCAGAATACTAGCGGGAGTGCGGAATGAGCAGTTCTTC.

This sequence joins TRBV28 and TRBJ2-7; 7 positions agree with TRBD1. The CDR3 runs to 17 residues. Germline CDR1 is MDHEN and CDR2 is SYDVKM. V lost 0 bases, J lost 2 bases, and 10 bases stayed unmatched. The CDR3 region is CASSLWAGTVTTYEQYF. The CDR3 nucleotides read TGTGCCAGCAGTTTATGGGCTGGGACAGTGACGACCTACGAGCAGTACTTC.

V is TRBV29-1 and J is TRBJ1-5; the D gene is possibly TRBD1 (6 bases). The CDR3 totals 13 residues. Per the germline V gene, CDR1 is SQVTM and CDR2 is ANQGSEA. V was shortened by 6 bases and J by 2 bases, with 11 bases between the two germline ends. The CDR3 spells CSVYRERNQPQHF. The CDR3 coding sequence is TGCAGCGTGTACAGGGAACGCAATCAGCCCCAGCATTTT.

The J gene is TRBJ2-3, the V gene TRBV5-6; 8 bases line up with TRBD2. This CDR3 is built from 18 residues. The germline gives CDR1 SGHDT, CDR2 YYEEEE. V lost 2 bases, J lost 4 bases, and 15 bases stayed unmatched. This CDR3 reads CASSFRAQSGSGADTQYF. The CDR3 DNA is TGTGCCAGCAGCTTCCGAGCACAAAGCGGGAGCGGAGCAGATACGCAGTATTTT.

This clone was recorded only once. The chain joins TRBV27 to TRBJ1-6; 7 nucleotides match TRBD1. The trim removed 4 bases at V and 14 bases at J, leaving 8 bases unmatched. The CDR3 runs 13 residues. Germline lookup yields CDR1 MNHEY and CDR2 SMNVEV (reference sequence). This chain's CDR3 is CASSSRQGRTLHF. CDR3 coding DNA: TGTGCCAGCAGTTCCCGACAGGGAAGAACCCTCCACTTT.

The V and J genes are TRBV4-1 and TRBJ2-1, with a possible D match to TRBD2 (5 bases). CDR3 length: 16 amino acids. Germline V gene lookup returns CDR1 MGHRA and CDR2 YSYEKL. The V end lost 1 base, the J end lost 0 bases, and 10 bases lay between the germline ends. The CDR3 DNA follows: TGCGCCAGCAGCCAAGTGGCGGGTTCCTCCTACAATGAGCAGTTCTTC. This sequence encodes CASSQVAGSSYNEQFF.

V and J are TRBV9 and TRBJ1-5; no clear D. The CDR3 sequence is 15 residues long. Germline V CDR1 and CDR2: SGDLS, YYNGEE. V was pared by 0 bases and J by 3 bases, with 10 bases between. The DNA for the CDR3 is TGTGCCAGCAGCGTAGGAGCTCAAACCAATCAGCCCCAGCATTTT. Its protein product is CASSVGAQTNQPQHF.

The CDR3 DNA reads as TGTGCCAGCAGTGGACCGGGACTAGTCATGGGCCCAACCACAGATACGCAGTATTTT. Its protein is CASSGPGLVMGPTTDTQYF. The chain combines TRBV27 with TRBJ2-3; 8 bases map to TRBD2. The CDR3 totals 19 residues. The J segment lost 2 bases and the V segment lost 5 bases, leaving 18 bases of the junction unmatched. Germline V gives CDR1 MNHEY, CDR2 SMNVEV (reference sequence).

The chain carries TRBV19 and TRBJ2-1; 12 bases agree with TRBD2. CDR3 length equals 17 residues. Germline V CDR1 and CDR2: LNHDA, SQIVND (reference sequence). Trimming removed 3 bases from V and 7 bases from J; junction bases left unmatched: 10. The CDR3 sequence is CASSMNGRLAGVNEQFF. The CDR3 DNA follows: TGTGCCAGTAGTATGAATGGGAGACTAGCGGGAGTTAATGAGCAGTTCTTC.

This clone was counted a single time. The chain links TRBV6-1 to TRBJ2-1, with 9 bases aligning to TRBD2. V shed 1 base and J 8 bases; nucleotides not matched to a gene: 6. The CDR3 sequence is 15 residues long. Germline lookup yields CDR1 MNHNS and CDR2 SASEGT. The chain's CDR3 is CASSEGGSGSDEQFF. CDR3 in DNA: TGTGCCAGCAGTGAAGGGGGTAGCGGGAGCGATGAGCAGTTCTTC.

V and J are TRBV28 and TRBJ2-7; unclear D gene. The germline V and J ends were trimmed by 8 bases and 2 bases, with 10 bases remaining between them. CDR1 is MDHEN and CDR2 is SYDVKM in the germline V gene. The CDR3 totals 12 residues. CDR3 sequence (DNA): TGTGCCAGCGCGACAACCCCCTACGAGCAGTACTTC. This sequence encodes CASATTPYEQYF.

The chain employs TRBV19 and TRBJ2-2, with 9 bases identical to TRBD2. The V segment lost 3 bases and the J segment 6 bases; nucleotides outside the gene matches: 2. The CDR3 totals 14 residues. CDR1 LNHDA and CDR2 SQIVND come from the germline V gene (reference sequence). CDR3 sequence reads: CASSIGGGAGELFF. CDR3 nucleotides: TGTGCCAGTAGTATCGGCGGGGGGGCCGGGGAGCTGTTTTTT.

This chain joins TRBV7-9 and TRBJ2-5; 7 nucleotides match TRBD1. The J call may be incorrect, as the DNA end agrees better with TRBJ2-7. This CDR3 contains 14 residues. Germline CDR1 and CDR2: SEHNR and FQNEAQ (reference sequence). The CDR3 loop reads CASSQDRAPYEQYF. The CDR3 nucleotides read TGTGCCAGCAGCCAAGACAGGGCGCCCTACGAGCAGTACTTC.

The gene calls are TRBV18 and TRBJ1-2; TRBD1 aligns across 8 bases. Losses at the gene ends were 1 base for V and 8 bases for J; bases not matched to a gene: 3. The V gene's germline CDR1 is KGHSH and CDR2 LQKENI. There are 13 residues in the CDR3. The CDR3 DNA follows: TGTGCCAGCTCACCACGAGGGACAGGAGGCTACACCTTC. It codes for CASSPRGTGGYTF.

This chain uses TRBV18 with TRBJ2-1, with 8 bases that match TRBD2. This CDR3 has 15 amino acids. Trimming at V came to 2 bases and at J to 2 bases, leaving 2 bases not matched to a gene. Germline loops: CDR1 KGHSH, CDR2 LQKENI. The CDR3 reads CASSPAGLAYNEQFF. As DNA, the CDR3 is TGTGCCAGCTCACCAGCGGGACTAGCCTACAATGAGCAGTTCTTC.

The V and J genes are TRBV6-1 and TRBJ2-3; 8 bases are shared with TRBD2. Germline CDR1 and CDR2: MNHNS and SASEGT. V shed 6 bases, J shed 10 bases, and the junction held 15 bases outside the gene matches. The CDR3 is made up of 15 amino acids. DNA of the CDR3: TGTGCCAGCAGGGACCGCGCTCGGGGGGGACTTGCGCAGTATTTT. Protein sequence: CASRDRARGGLAQYF.

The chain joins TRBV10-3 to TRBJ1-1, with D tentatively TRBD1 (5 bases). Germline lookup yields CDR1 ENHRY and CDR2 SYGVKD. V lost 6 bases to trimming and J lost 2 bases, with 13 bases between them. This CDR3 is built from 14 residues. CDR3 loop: CAISPGQGNTEAFF. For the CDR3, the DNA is TGTGCCATCAGCCCCGGTCAGGGAAACACTGAAGCTTTCTTT.

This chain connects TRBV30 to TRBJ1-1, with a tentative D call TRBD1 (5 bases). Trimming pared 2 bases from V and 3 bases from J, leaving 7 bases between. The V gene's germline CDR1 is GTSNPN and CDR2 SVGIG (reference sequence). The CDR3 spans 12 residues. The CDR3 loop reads CAWSLRDTEAFF. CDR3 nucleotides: TGTGCCTGGAGTCTCAGGGACACTGAAGCTTTCTTT.